The 13 T cell receptor beta chains below come from one sample, sequenced in a study of CD8 T cells in Susac syndrome (dated by TCRdb to between 2018 and 2021). Receptor amplification or capture employed the immunoSEQ multiplex PCR assay. RNA was extracted using the RNeasy kit, and about 0.5 to 1 ug of the RNA was reverse transcribed with random hexamers. TCRdb reanalyzed the raw reads on its own, using fastp at Q25 for trimming and MiXCR for clone calling, and kept in-frame beta chains. Rows are unified per CDR3 protein, each entry keeping the most common DNA and genes. This sample is represented by 150,000 to 200,000 distinct CDR3 sequences; about 95% of them were singletons. About 0.1% of the sample is taken by the ten largest. The specimen was CD4+ T cells from PBMCs. The receptors were sampled from a human donor in good health.

The DNA of the CDR3 is TGCAGTGCAAACGGACTAGATGCCGACATTCAGTACTTC. It yields the protein CSANGLDADIQYF. The chain uses TRBV20-1 and TRBJ2-4; 7 bases agree with TRBD2. Germline V gene sequence: CDR1 DFQATT, CDR2 SNEGSKA (reference sequence). V gave up 6 bases and J gave up 8 bases; unmatched junction bases: 10. The CDR3 loop spans 13 amino acids.

A few counts support this clonotype. The chain combines TRBV13 with TRBJ2-3, with TRBD2 matching over 7 bases. CDR3 length: 12 amino acids. The V segment lost 5 bases and the J segment 8 bases; nucleotides outside the gene matches: 4. CDR1 and CDR2 from the germline V gene are PRHDT and FYEKMQ (reference sequence). CDR3 sequence (DNA): TGTGCCAGCAGCACCCAGCGGGGTACGCAGTATTTT. Protein sequence: CASSTQRGTQYF.

This clonotype was seen just once. The chain has TRBV3-1 and TRBJ2-4, with 10 bases fitting TRBD1. This CDR3 region has 16 residues. The germline V gene has CDR1 LGHDT and CDR2 YNNKEL (reference sequence). With V trimmed by 5 bases and J by 3 bases, 7 bases remained unmatched. The CDR3 DNA is TGTGCCAGCAGCACGGGACAGGGGTTCGTCAAAAACATTCAGTACTTC. It codes for CASSTGQGFVKNIQYF.

This chain uses TRBV30 with TRBJ2-5; 7 bases agree with TRBD1. CDR1 GTSNPN and CDR2 SVGIG come from the germline V gene (reference sequence). The length of the CDR3 is 13 residues. Trimming cost V 3 bases and J 4 bases; bases outside gene matches: 5. CDR3 bases: TGTGCCTGGAGCCTAGGGGGCGTAGAGACCCAGTACTTC. This codes for CAWSLGGVETQYF.

J is TRBJ1-4 and V is TRBV30; D is unresolved. V was clipped by 0 bases and J by 6 bases, with 11 bases between them. The length of the CDR3 is 14 residues. CDR1 GTSNPN and CDR2 SVGIG come from the germline V gene (reference sequence). CDR3 sequence: CAWSVRFPDEKLFF. The CDR3 coding sequence is TGTGCCTGGAGTGTTAGATTCCCGGATGAAAAACTGTTTTTT.

The chain combines TRBV2 with TRBJ2-1; D is possibly TRBD1 or TRBD2 (5 bases each). The CDR3 contains 14 residues. Trimming stripped 4 bases from V and 2 bases from J, with 9 bases between. CDR1 and CDR2 from the germline V gene are SNHLY and FYNNEI. In DNA, the CDR3 is TGTGCCAGCAGTGGAGGGGTAGCCTACAATGAGCAGTTCTTC. Amino acid sequence: CASSGGVAYNEQFF.

The chain carries TRBV9 and TRBJ2-7; 8 positions agree with TRBD1. Trimming took 0 bases from V and 3 from J; bases not matched to a gene: 8. The CDR3 runs 16 residues. The germline V gene has CDR1 SGDLS and CDR2 YYNGEE. The CDR3 sequence is CASSVGGGQEGYEQYF. The CDR3 DNA sequence: TGTGCCAGCAGCGTAGGTGGGGGACAGGAGGGCTACGAGCAGTACTTC.

V gene TRBV24-1 combines with J gene TRBJ2-1, with 13 bases that match TRBD2. Germline V lookup: CDR1 KGHDR, CDR2 SFDVKD. CDR3 length: 19 amino acids. Germline trimming cut 9 bases from V and 0 bases from J; bases unmatched to any gene: 13. CDR3 amino acids: CATLLRGLAGRSSYNEQFF. The DNA of the CDR3 is TGTGCCACCCTCCTACGGGGACTAGCGGGGAGAAGCTCCTACAATGAGCAGTTCTTC.

The V gene is TRBV15, the J gene TRBJ2-5; D is undetermined. The CDR3 runs to 14 residues. Germline V gene lookup returns CDR1 LNHNV and CDR2 YYDKDF (reference sequence). Between the trimmed V and J ends, which lost 1 base and 1 base, there was a span of 7 bases. This CDR3 is CATSRVGSQETQYF. The DNA of the CDR3 is TGTGCCACCAGCAGAGTTGGAAGCCAAGAGACCCAGTACTTC. Variable domain in full (rest from reference TRBV15 and TRBJ2-5): DAMVIQNPRYQVTQFGKPVTLSCSQTLNHNVMYWYQQKSSQAPKLLFHYYDKDFNNEADTPDNFQSRRPNTSFCFLDIRSPGLGDTAMYLCATSRVGSQETQYFGPGTRLLVL.

The chain joins TRBV6-6 to TRBJ2-3, with no clear D. CDR1 is MNHNY and CDR2 is SVGAGI in the germline V gene (reference sequence). Trimming removed 8 bases from V and 2 bases from J, with 14 bases in between. This CDR3 is built from 14 residues. The CDR3 region is CASRTVAHTDTQYF. The DNA of the CDR3 is TGTGCCAGCCGAACAGTTGCTCACACAGATACGCAGTATTTT.

This clonotype was seen once. The chain is built from TRBV20-1 and TRBJ2-6; D unclear. The germline CDR1 and CDR2 sequences are DFQATT and SNEGSKA (reference sequence). The CDR3 totals 14 residues. Trimming took off 3 bases at V and 0 bases at J, with 6 bases between the two ends. In DNA, the CDR3 is TGCAGTGCTAGTATCGCCTCTGGGGCCAACGTCCTGACTTTC. It encodes CSASIASGANVLTF.

The V and J genes are TRBV11-2 and TRBJ2-4; D ambiguous. The CDR3 consists of 14 residues. V gave up 1 base and J gave up 5 bases, with 9 bases separating them. The germline gives CDR1 SGHAT, CDR2 FQNNGV. CDR3 coding DNA: TGTGCCAGCAGCTTAGGTAGCTCCCAAAACATTCAGTACTTC. Translated: CASSLGSSQNIQYF.

The chain combines TRBV28 with TRBJ2-5, with D possibly matching TRBD2 (5 bases). This CDR3 contains 15 residues. V lost 10 bases and J 2 bases, leaving 20 bases between the germline ends. Germline CDR1 MDHEN, CDR2 SYDVKM. The CDR3, as DNA: TGTGCCACAGTAACCCGGGGAGTCTTACAAGAGACCCAGTACTTC. As protein: CATVTRGVLQETQYF.